This T cell receptor (beta chain) emerged from a study of cytomegalovirus exposure and HLA in healthy donors. General study results and limits: Per published reports, the classifier diagnosed cytomegalovirus status with high specificity and sensitivity.

Worth noting for this clone: As yet, its antigen is unknown.

The PCR used 60 Vbeta and 13 Jbeta primers. Generated by immunoSEQ multiplex PCR, the TCRdb table keeps only in-frame clones and is missing some. The sample consists of about 190,000 clones, around 80% of them appearing once. This CDR3 has 13 amino acids. Germline V gene lookup returns CDR1 MDHEN and CDR2 SYDVKM. V dropped 3 bases and J dropped 3 bases, with 7 bases sitting between them. Donors showed nominal health when sampled, although they likely had unrecorded immune exposures. Sequencing used PBMCs. This TCR was sampled from a man aged 35 to 55 in good health and CMV-seropositive. The chain joins TRBV28 to TRBJ2-3; D call uncertain. Here the CDR3 DNA reads TGTGCCAGCAGTTTGGGCCGGACAGATACGCAGTATTTT. Protein product: CASSLGRTDTQYF.